The rows below give T cell receptor beta chains drawn from one sample of a study of blood T cell repertoires in COVID-19. Repertoires were generated with immunoSEQ multiplex PCR, while TCRdb's copy carries only in-frame clones and drops some. The sample holds under 200,000 clones; nearly 90% are singletons and the top ten take around a fifth. The sequencing sample was made of peripheral blood. These receptors all stem from a man in his 60s with active or convalescent COVID-19. The CDR3 runs from the conserved cysteine through the conserved F or W. A D gene is named only where the DNA matches it firmly. Some rows mark clone size as missing; the rest say once, few, many or name a class of expanded clone.

CDR3 DNA: TGTGCCAGCAGCTTTCGGCGACTTACCCCCGCAGATACGCAGTATTTT
CDR3 protein: CASSFRRLTPADTQYF
V gene: TRBV11-2
J gene: TRBJ2-3
clone size: .
D gene: .

CDR3 DNA: TGTGCCAGCAGCTTGGGTACAGGGGCCTTGGGCACTGAAGCTTTCTTT
CDR3 protein: CASSLGTGALGTEAFF
V gene: TRBV5-5
J gene: TRBJ1-1
clone size: .
D gene: TRBD1

CDR3 DNA: TGTGCCAGCCTACGGGGACAGGCCTACAATCAGCCCCAGCATTTT
CDR3 protein: CASLRGQAYNQPQHF
V gene: TRBV19
J gene: TRBJ1-5
clone size: .
D gene: TRBD1

CDR3 DNA: TGTGCCAGCACAGGCGGGGGGGCCGGAGAGACCCAGTACTTC
CDR3 protein: CASTGGGAGETQYF
V gene: TRBV6-5
J gene: TRBJ2-5
clone size: once
D gene: TRBD2

CDR3 DNA: TGTGCCAGCAGCTTAGGGACAGGGCTATACAATGAGCAGTTCTTC
CDR3 protein: CASSLGTGLYNEQFF
V gene: TRBV7-6
J gene: TRBJ2-1
clone size: few
D gene: TRBD1

CDR3 DNA: TGTGCCAGTAGTGCCCCCGGGACAGTCGACTATGGCTACACCTTC
CDR3 protein: CASSAPGTVDYGYTF
V gene: TRBV19
J gene: TRBJ1-2
clone size: .
D gene: TRBD1

CDR3 DNA: TGTGCCAGCAGTTCGGAGCCTACAGGGGATACGCAGTATTTT
CDR3 protein: CASSSEPTGDTQYF
V gene: TRBV6-5
J gene: TRBJ2-3
clone size: once
D gene: .

CDR3 DNA: TGTGCCAGCAGCTTAGTCGTTTTTCAGGGGCGGGAGACCCAGTACTTC
CDR3 protein: CASSLVVFQGRETQYF
V gene: TRBV7-6
J gene: TRBJ2-5
clone size: once
D gene: .

CDR3 DNA: TGCGCCAGCAGCTTGTATGGCGGACAGGCCCTTTACAATGAGCAGTTCTTC
CDR3 protein: CASSLYGGQALYNEQFF
V gene: TRBV5-1
J gene: TRBJ2-1
clone size: .
D gene: TRBD1

CDR3 DNA: TGCGCCAGCAGCTTCAACCCACCGACTAGCGGGAGCACAGATACGCAGTATTTT
CDR3 protein: CASSFNPPTSGSTDTQYF
V gene: TRBV5-1
J gene: TRBJ2-3
clone size: .
D gene: TRBD2

CDR3 DNA: TGCAGCGTTGGAGGGGGCGCGGAGGGAAACACCATATATTTT
CDR3 protein: CSVGGGAEGNTIYF
V gene: TRBV29-1
J gene: TRBJ1-3
clone size: few
D gene: TRBD1

CDR3 DNA: TGTGCCAGCAGCCCACGACAGGGTAGTCACACTGAAGCTTTCTTT
CDR3 protein: CASSPRQGSHTEAFF
V gene: TRBV3-1/TRBV3-2
J gene: TRBJ1-1
clone size: .
D gene: TRBD1

CDR3 DNA: TGTGCCAGCAGCTTAGACAGCAACACCGGGGAGCTGTTTTTT
CDR3 protein: CASSLDSNTGELFF
V gene: TRBV5-4
J gene: TRBJ2-2
clone size: .
D gene: .

CDR3 DNA: TGTGCCAGCAGCCCCGCGGGACTCCGGACCCAGTACTTC
CDR3 protein: CASSPAGLRTQYF
V gene: TRBV12-3/TRBV12-4
J gene: TRBJ2-5
clone size: .
D gene: .

CDR3 DNA: TGTGCCAGCAGCTTAGGACAGGTGAAGACTGAAGCTTTCTTT
CDR3 protein: CASSLGQVKTEAFF
V gene: TRBV7-9
J gene: TRBJ1-1
clone size: .
D gene: .

CDR3 DNA: TGCGCCAGCAGTGAGACTCGACAGGCCCTTGAAGCTTTCTTT
CDR3 protein: CASSETRQALEAFF
V gene: TRBV10-1
J gene: TRBJ1-1
clone size: .
D gene: .

CDR3 DNA: TGTGCCATCCGAACCCTAGCGGGGGTGAACACCGGGGAGCTGTTTTTT
CDR3 protein: CAIRTLAGVNTGELFF
V gene: TRBV10-3
J gene: TRBJ2-2
clone size: .
D gene: TRBD2

CDR3 DNA: TGTGCCAGCAGCGACCGACCGGGAGGGCGCACAGATACGCAGTATTTT
CDR3 protein: CASSDRPGGRTDTQYF
V gene: TRBV9
J gene: TRBJ2-3
clone size: .
D gene: TRBD2

CDR3 DNA: TGTGCCACCAGGATGGACAGGGGGGGGATTAACTATGGCTACACCTTC
CDR3 protein: CATRMDRGGINYGYTF
V gene: TRBV24-1
J gene: TRBJ1-2
clone size: .
D gene: TRBD1

CDR3 DNA: TGTGCCAGCAGTGAAAGCCCTTGGGGGGGCGTGGATGGCTACACCTTC
CDR3 protein: CASSESPWGGVDGYTF
V gene: TRBV6-1
J gene: TRBJ1-2
clone size: .
D gene: .

CDR3 DNA: TGTGCCAGTAGTACAGACCTTGGAAACACCATATATTTT
CDR3 protein: CASSTDLGNTIYF
V gene: TRBV19
J gene: TRBJ1-3
clone size: .
D gene: .

CDR3 DNA: TGTGCCAGCAGTGATACCCTCGGCAATGAGCAGTTCTTC
CDR3 protein: CASSDTLGNEQFF
V gene: TRBV6-1
J gene: TRBJ2-1
clone size: .
D gene: .

CDR3 DNA: TGTGCCAGCAGCTTGACCGGGGGGACAGATACGCAGTATTTT
CDR3 protein: CASSLTGGTDTQYF
V gene: TRBV3-1/TRBV3-2
J gene: TRBJ2-3
clone size: .
D gene: TRBD2

CDR3 DNA: TGTGCCAGCAGTGAAGGGGCAGGGAAGCTCTACGAGCAGTACTTC
CDR3 protein: CASSEGAGKLYEQYF
V gene: TRBV6-1
J gene: TRBJ2-7
clone size: .
D gene: .

CDR3 DNA: TGTGCCAGCAGCTTAATTAGAGGCGCAGAAGCTTTCTTT
CDR3 protein: CASSLIRGAEAFF
V gene: TRBV11-2
J gene: TRBJ1-1
clone size: .
D gene: .

CDR3 DNA: TGTGCCAGCAGTCTGCACAGGGAATATAATTCACCCCTCCACTTT
CDR3 protein: CASSLHREYNSPLHF
V gene: TRBV6-5
J gene: TRBJ1-6
clone size: .
D gene: .

CDR3 DNA: TGTGCCAGCAGCTTTAGTACAGGGGATAATTCACCCCTCCACTTT
CDR3 protein: CASSFSTGDNSPLHF
V gene: TRBV11-2
J gene: TRBJ1-6
clone size: .
D gene: TRBD1

CDR3 DNA: TGTGCCAGCAGTGCTGAGGGGGGGCCTGGGGAGCAGTACTTC
CDR3 protein: CASSAEGGPGEQYF
V gene: TRBV2
J gene: TRBJ2-7
clone size: .
D gene: .

CDR3 DNA: TGTGCCATCAGTGCCGAACGGACAGGCTATGGCTACACCTTC
CDR3 protein: CAISAERTGYGYTF
V gene: TRBV10-3
J gene: TRBJ1-2
clone size: .
D gene: TRBD1

CDR3 DNA: TGTGCCAGCAGCTTAACGGACGGGGGCACTGAAGCTTTCTTT
CDR3 protein: CASSLTDGGTEAFF
V gene: TRBV7-3
J gene: TRBJ1-1
clone size: .
D gene: .

CDR3 DNA: TGTGCCAGCAGCCCAGAGGTTCCGCAAGAGACCCAGTACTTC
CDR3 protein: CASSPEVPQETQYF
V gene: TRBV5-4
J gene: TRBJ2-5
clone size: .
D gene: .

CDR3 DNA: TGTGCCATCAGTGAAGGGGGCAGAGACTATGGCTACACCTTC
CDR3 protein: CAISEGGRDYGYTF
V gene: TRBV10-3
J gene: TRBJ1-2
clone size: .
D gene: TRBD1

CDR3 DNA: TGTGCCAGCACCCTCCAGGGGGGAGATTCACCCCTCCACTTT
CDR3 protein: CASTLQGGDSPLHF
V gene: TRBV2
J gene: TRBJ1-6
clone size: .
D gene: TRBD1

CDR3 DNA: TGTGCCAGCAGCCAAGATTGGCGGGGTTGGTCCGAGCAGTACTTC
CDR3 protein: CASSQDWRGWSEQYF
V gene: TRBV3-1/TRBV3-2
J gene: TRBJ2-7
clone size: few
D gene: .

CDR3 DNA: TGCGCCAGCAGCCCGGGACTCCCTCCTGGCTATGGCTACACCTTC
CDR3 protein: CASSPGLPPGYGYTF
V gene: TRBV4-1
J gene: TRBJ1-2
clone size: few
D gene: .

CDR3 DNA: TGTGCCAGCAGTGAAGTTATAGCCTCCGAGCAGTACTTC
CDR3 protein: CASSEVIASEQYF
V gene: TRBV6-1
J gene: TRBJ2-7
clone size: few
D gene: .

CDR3 DNA: TGTGCCAGTAGCCGATCCCTCGGACTAGCGAGTGCGACTGAGCAGTTCTTC
CDR3 protein: CASSRSLGLASATEQFF
V gene: TRBV19
J gene: TRBJ2-1
clone size: .
D gene: TRBD2

CDR3 DNA: TGTGCCAGCAGCCGGAACCGGGAAACTAATCAGCCCCAGCATTTT
CDR3 protein: CASSRNRETNQPQHF
V gene: TRBV6-6
J gene: TRBJ1-5
clone size: .
D gene: .

CDR3 DNA: TGTGCCAGCAGCTTAGTAGGAGGTAACACTGAAGCTTTCTTT
CDR3 protein: CASSLVGGNTEAFF
V gene: TRBV7-9
J gene: TRBJ1-1
clone size: .
D gene: .

CDR3 DNA: TGTGCCAGCAGCCAACGGGAAGAGACCCAGTACTTC
CDR3 protein: CASSQREETQYF
V gene: TRBV3-1/TRBV3-2
J gene: TRBJ2-5
clone size: .
D gene: .

CDR3 DNA: TGTGCCAGCCGGAAGGAGATGAACACTGAAGCTTTCTTT
CDR3 protein: CASRKEMNTEAFF
V gene: TRBV6-4
J gene: TRBJ1-1
clone size: .
D gene: .

CDR3 DNA: TGTGCCAGCAGCTTAGATGTCACTTCCCGGGGGACTGAAGCTTTCTTT
CDR3 protein: CASSLDVTSRGTEAFF
V gene: TRBV11-2
J gene: TRBJ1-1
clone size: few
D gene: .

CDR3 DNA: TGTGCCAGCAGTAAAAAGGCTCGTGACAGGGGGGACTGGGCCAACGTCCTGACTTTC
CDR3 protein: CASSKKARDRGDWANVLTF
V gene: TRBV27
J gene: TRBJ2-6
clone size: .
D gene: TRBD1

CDR3 DNA: TGCGCCAGCACCCGCGGAGGGCCAGCGGGGGACACCGGGGAGCTGTTTTTT
CDR3 protein: CASTRGGPAGDTGELFF
V gene: TRBV5-1
J gene: TRBJ2-2
clone size: .
D gene: TRBD2

CDR3 DNA: TGTGCCAGCTCCCGAATAGCAATAACGAACACCGGGGAGCTGTTTTTT
CDR3 protein: CASSRIAITNTGELFF
V gene: TRBV18
J gene: TRBJ2-2
clone size: .
D gene: .

CDR3 DNA: TGTGCCAGCAGTTTAGCGGGGCCAATCTACGAGCAGTACTTC
CDR3 protein: CASSLAGPIYEQYF
V gene: TRBV2
J gene: TRBJ2-7
clone size: .
D gene: TRBD2

CDR3 DNA: TGTGCCAGTACAGGGGGGAATCAGCCCCAGCATTTT
CDR3 protein: CASTGGNQPQHF
V gene: TRBV19
J gene: TRBJ1-5
clone size: .
D gene: TRBD1

CDR3 DNA: TGTCCCGGACACCTATCCTACGAGCAGTACTTC
CDR3 protein: CPGHLSYEQYF
V gene: TRBV12-3/TRBV12-4
J gene: TRBJ2-7
clone size: .
D gene: .

CDR3 DNA: TGCGCCAGCAGCCTTAATGACAGGGTTGGCGGTGAAAAACTGTTTTTT
CDR3 protein: CASSLNDRVGGEKLFF
V gene: TRBV4-1
J gene: TRBJ1-4
clone size: .
D gene: TRBD1

CDR3 DNA: TGTGCCAGCAGCCAAACCGGGACAGGGGCTGGGGAGCTGTTTTTT
CDR3 protein: CASSQTGTGAGELFF
V gene: TRBV3-1/TRBV3-2
J gene: TRBJ2-2
clone size: .
D gene: TRBD1

CDR3 DNA: TGTGCCAGCAGCGTGAGGCAAAGCACAGATACGCAGTATTTT
CDR3 protein: CASSVRQSTDTQYF
V gene: TRBV14
J gene: TRBJ2-3
clone size: .
D gene: .

CDR3 DNA: TGCGCCAGCAGCCCCCAGGTCGGAAACAGGTTGAACACTGAAGCTTTCTTT
CDR3 protein: CASSPQVGNRLNTEAFF
V gene: TRBV4-1
J gene: TRBJ1-1
clone size: once
D gene: .

CDR3 DNA: TGTGCCAGCCTAATGGGGGCCAATCAGCCCCAGCATTTT
CDR3 protein: CASLMGANQPQHF
V gene: TRBV6-5
J gene: TRBJ1-5
clone size: .
D gene: .

CDR3 DNA: TGTGCCACCAGTGACGCGACAGGGTACTATGGCTACACCTTC
CDR3 protein: CATSDATGYYGYTF
V gene: TRBV24-1
J gene: TRBJ1-2
clone size: few
D gene: TRBD1

CDR3 DNA: TGTGCCAGCCGGGACAACTCTGGAAACACCATATATTTT
CDR3 protein: CASRDNSGNTIYF
V gene: TRBV9
J gene: TRBJ1-3
clone size: .
D gene: .